Listed below are T cell receptor beta chains from one sample, sequenced in a study of T cells in localized non-small cell lung cancer. Some clones are missing from TCRdb's copy, which holds only in-frame ones; the method was immunoSEQ multiplex PCR. The sample consists of approximately 63,000 clones, around 90% of them appearing once. The material sequenced was peripheral blood, taken before any cancer treatment. The receptors were sampled from a man aged 40 to 70 with stage I squamous cell lung carcinoma. The CDR3 runs from the conserved cysteine through the conserved F or W.

>TRBV11-3
CASSSGQAETQYF
>TRBV15
CATSRAFGRGLEAFF
>TRBV4-1
CASSQDGGDSGLPGELFF
>TRBV6-5
CASKLAGGGEQYF
>TRBV27
CASKTSGITYEQYF
>TRBV19
CASRDRLGYSNQPQHF
>TRBV10-3
CAISETGYSNQPQHF
>TRBV7-7
CASSPRRSSGRNEQFF
>TRBV4-1
CASSPQGATGELFF
>TRBV7-9
CASSLEWGDQPQHF
>TRBV5-8
CASSLAPGLAYSYEQYF
>TRBV4-3
CASSQAGAETQYF
>TRBV11-2
CASSSRGQANTGELFF
>TRBV6-4
CASSDSGREVDYEQYF
>TRBV7-2
CASSLDWVPNQPQHF
>TRBV7-2
CASSEGIAGVLILTGELFF
>TRBV5-1
CASSLGQGRDYGYTF
>TRBV11-1
CASSLIDPGGSGYTF
>TRBV7-2
CASSPGTSGNVLNEQFF
>TRBV25-1
CASSLDWAGELFF
>TRBV11-2
CASSLGQFYGYTF
>TRBV14
CASSPSPVGYNEQFF